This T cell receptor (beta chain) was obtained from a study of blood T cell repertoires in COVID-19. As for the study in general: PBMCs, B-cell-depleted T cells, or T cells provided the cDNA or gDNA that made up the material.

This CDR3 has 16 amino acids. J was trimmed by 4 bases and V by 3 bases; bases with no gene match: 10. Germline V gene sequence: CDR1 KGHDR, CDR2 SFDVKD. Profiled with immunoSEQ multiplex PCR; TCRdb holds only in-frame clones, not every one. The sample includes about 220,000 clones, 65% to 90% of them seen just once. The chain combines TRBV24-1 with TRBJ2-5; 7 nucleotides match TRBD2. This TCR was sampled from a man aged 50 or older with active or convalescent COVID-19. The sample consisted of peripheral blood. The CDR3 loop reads CATSDPMREKGETQYF. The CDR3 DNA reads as TGTGCCACCAGTGATCCTATGCGGGAGAAAGGAGAGACCCAGTACTTC.